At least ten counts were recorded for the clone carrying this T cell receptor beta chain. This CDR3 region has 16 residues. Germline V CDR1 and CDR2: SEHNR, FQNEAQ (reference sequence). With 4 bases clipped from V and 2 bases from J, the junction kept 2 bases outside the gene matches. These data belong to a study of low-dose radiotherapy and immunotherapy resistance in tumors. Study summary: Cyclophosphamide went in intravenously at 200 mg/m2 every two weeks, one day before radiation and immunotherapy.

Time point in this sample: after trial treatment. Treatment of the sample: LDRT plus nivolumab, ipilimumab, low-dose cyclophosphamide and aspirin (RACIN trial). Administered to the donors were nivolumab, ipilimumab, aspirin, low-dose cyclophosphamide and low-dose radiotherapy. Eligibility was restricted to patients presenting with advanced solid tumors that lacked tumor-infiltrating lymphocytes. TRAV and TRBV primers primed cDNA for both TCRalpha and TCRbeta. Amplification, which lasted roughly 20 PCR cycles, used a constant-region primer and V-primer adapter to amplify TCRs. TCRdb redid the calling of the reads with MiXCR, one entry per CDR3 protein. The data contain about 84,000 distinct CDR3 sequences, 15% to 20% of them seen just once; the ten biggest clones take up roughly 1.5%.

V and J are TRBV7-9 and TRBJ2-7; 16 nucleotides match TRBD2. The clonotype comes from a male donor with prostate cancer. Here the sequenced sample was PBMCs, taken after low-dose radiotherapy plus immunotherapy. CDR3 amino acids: CASSSGTSGRAYEQYF. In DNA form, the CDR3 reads TGTGCCAGCAGCTCGGGGACTAGCGGGAGGGCCTACGAGCAGTACTTC.